The subject of this entry is one T cell receptor beta chain. Its antigen remains unknown. The data were taken from a study of T cells in localized non-small cell lung cancer. Trimming removed 6 bases from V and 3 bases from J, with 11 bases in between. This CDR3 comprises 13 residues. Germline CDR1 and CDR2: LNHDA and SQIVND (reference sequence). Points from the study as a whole: Uninvolved nearby lung showed the greatest T cell clonality, exceeding that found in tumor. There was an association of higher blood T cell density with longer overall survival. Adjacent lung held a median 57 of the top 100 tumor clones. Since sequencing was restricted to only one region of the tumor, intratumor heterogeneity remains a possibility.

Profiling relied on immunoSEQ multiplex PCR, and the TCRdb table lists in-frame clones only, not all of them. The sample carries 9,500 to 10,000 clones, roughly 45% recorded once. This sample comprised lymph node tissue, obtained before any cancer treatment. The chain couples TRBV19 to TRBJ1-2; no reliable D call. This TCR derives from a woman aged 35 to 70 with stage I lung adenocarcinoma. The CDR3 DNA sequence: TGTGCCAGTAGCCCAGGACCAGACTATGGCTACACCTTC. This codes for CASSPGPDYGYTF.